Below, 26 T cell receptor beta chains from the same sample are listed, as sequenced in a study of T cell responses to AZD1222 COVID-19 vaccine (dated by TCRdb to the early 2020s). Interpreted using the paper, the time point label stands for: about 28 days (+/-7) after the second vaccine dose. The method behind the library was the immunoSEQ multiplex PCR assay. TCRdb obtained this table from immuneACCESS and retained in-frame rearrangements with V and J assigned. These tables miss some clones; where compared with another copy, unresolved V genes account for less than half of the shortfall, and the remainder is unexplained. The sample profile shows about 110,000 clones; about nine tenths of them were found once. The leading ten clones occupy approximately 6.9% of the sample. The specimen comprised peripheral blood, sampled 28 days after the second AZD1222 dose. The receptors shown here come from an adult who received the AZD1222 COVID-19 vaccine.

This sequence joins TRBV19 and TRBJ1-2; 7 nucleotides match TRBD1. The junction had 8 bases not matched to a gene; V was cut back by 5 bases and J by 2 bases. The CDR3 consists of 15 residues. The germline gives CDR1 LNHDA, CDR2 SQIVND (reference sequence). The CDR3 protein is CASSETGTENYGYTF. CDR3 DNA: TGTGCCAGTAGTGAAACCGGGACAGAGAACTATGGCTACACCTTC.

About this clone: An end of the junction differs from the germline gene, which may be a read error. The rearrangement uses TRBV7-2 and TRBJ2-7; unclear D gene. Germline CDR1 and CDR2: SGHTA and FQGNSA. The CDR3 contains 12 residues. The DNA for the CDR3 is TGTGCCAGCAGCCGGGTCTCCAACGAGCAGTACTTC. Protein: CASSRVSNEQYF.

The chain joins TRBV6-2 or TRBV6-3 to TRBJ1-1, with 8 bases fitting TRBD1. This CDR3 has 17 residues. Trimming cost V 4 bases and J 0 bases; bases outside gene matches: 10. The germline CDR1 and CDR2 sequences are MNHEY and SVGEGT. This chain's CDR3 is CASSSRQGRVMNTEAFF. As DNA, the CDR3 is TGTGCCAGCAGTTCACGACAGGGGAGAGTAATGAACACTGAAGCTTTCTTT.

This CDR3 reads CASSQDSFNEQFF. CDR3 coding DNA: TGTGCCAGCAGCCAAGATTCTTTCAATGAGCAGTTCTTC. This rearrangement joins TRBV14 to TRBJ2-1; unclear D gene. Looked up from germline, CDR1 is SGHDN and CDR2 is FVKESK. V was shortened by 0 bases and J by 6 bases, with 6 bases between the two germline ends. This CDR3 is built from 13 residues.

This chain joins TRBV28 and TRBJ1-2; TRBD1 might be the D (6 bases). Between the trimmed V and J ends, which lost 3 bases and 4 bases, there was a span of 18 bases. This CDR3 is built from 16 residues. CDR1 MDHEN and CDR2 SYDVKM come from the germline V gene. CDR3 sequence (DNA): TGTGCCAGCAGTTTCTGGGGGGCGAACCCTAGCTATGGCTACACCTTC. Translating gives CASSFWGANPSYGYTF.

This chain links TRBV29-1 with TRBJ2-3; 10 nucleotides align to TRBD2. This CDR3 region has 15 residues. Germline V gives CDR1 SQVTM, CDR2 ANQGSEA. V lost 4 bases, J lost 5 bases, and 9 bases stayed unmatched. CDR3 region: CSVARLAGTGDTQYF. CDR3 nucleotide sequence: TGCAGCGTTGCCCGACTAGCGGGCACCGGAGATACGCAGTATTTT.

The chain combines TRBV7-2 with TRBJ1-2; D call uncertain. Looked up from germline, CDR1 is SGHTA and CDR2 is FQGNSA. This CDR3 is built from 11 residues. Trimming cost V 5 bases and J 5 bases, with 6 bases left between them. CDR3 sequence reads: CASSMGYGYTF. DNA for the CDR3: TGTGCCAGCAGCATGGGTTATGGCTACACCTTC.

The CDR3, as DNA: TGCAGTGCTAGTCTACGGACTAGCGGGGGCTACAATGAGCAGTTCTTC. This sequence encodes CSASLRTSGGYNEQFF. The J gene is TRBJ2-1, the V gene TRBV20-1; 13 bases agree with TRBD2. With V trimmed by 3 bases and J by 3 bases, 5 bases remained unmatched. The CDR3 totals 16 residues. The germline CDR1 and CDR2 sequences are DFQATT and SNEGSKA (reference sequence).

The V call is TRBV7-3, the J call TRBJ2-2; 13 nucleotides match TRBD2. The CDR3 has 15 residues. CDR1 SGHTA and CDR2 FQGTGA come from the germline V gene. The junction had 3 bases not matched to a gene; V was cut back by 5 bases and J by 6 bases. The CDR3 here is CASSPTSGGAGELFF. The CDR3 bases are TGTGCCAGCAGCCCCACTAGCGGGGGGGCCGGGGAGCTGTTTTTT.

The V and J genes are TRBV13 and TRBJ1-6; 8 nucleotides agree with TRBD1. This CDR3 has 14 residues. V was pared by 5 bases and J by 7 bases, with 4 bases of the junction left unmatched. The V gene's germline CDR1 is PRHDT and CDR2 FYEKMQ (reference sequence). In DNA, the CDR3 is TGTGCCAGCAGCCTCCGGGACAGGAATTCACCCCTCCACTTT. Translated: CASSLRDRNSPLHF.

V usage is TRBV19 and J usage is TRBJ2-7; 10 nucleotides align to TRBD1. The V gene end was trimmed by 10 bases and the J gene end by 2 bases; junction bases not matched to a gene: 11. Per germline, CDR1 LNHDA and CDR2 SQIVND (reference sequence). CDR3 length equals 15 residues. The CDR3 is CATRSPGQGTYEQYF. DNA of the CDR3: TGTGCCACCAGATCTCCGGGACAGGGGACCTACGAGCAGTACTTC.

The sample holds one count of this clone. The chain combines TRBV5-4 with TRBJ1-4, with D possibly being TRBD1 (6 bases). This CDR3 is 16 amino acids long. Germline assignment: CDR1 SGHNT and CDR2 YYREEE (reference sequence). V was clipped by 4 bases and J by 7 bases, with 20 bases between them. The DNA for the CDR3 is TGTGCCAGCAGCCAAGGAGGGGGACAAATAATTGAAAAACTGTTTTTT. Protein product: CASSQGGGQIIEKLFF. Variable domain in full (rest from reference TRBV5-4 and TRBJ1-4): ETGVTQSPTHLIKTRGQQVTLRCSSQSGHNTVSWYQQALGQGPQFIFQYYREEENGRGNFPPRFSGLQFPNYSSELNVNALELDDSALYLCASSQGGGQIIEKLFFGSGTQLSVL.

The V gene is TRBV7-2, the J gene TRBJ1-4; unclear D gene. The germline V and J ends were trimmed by 8 bases and 2 bases, with 9 bases remaining between them. Per the germline V gene, CDR1 is SGHTA and CDR2 is FQGNSA. This CDR3 spans 13 amino acids. CDR3 DNA: TGTGCCAGCGGTGGAAACACTAATGAAAAACTGTTTTTT. Its protein product is CASGGNTNEKLFF.

V gene TRBV15 combines with J gene TRBJ2-5; 10 nucleotides match TRBD2. CDR1 and CDR2 (germline): LNHNV, YYDKDF (reference sequence). The CDR3 contains 15 residues. Trimming took 6 bases from V and 5 from J; bases not matched to a gene: 9. The CDR3 protein is CATSWGGLATETQYF. The CDR3 DNA reads TGTGCCACCAGTTGGGGGGGACTAGCGACCGAGACCCAGTACTTC.

This clone was seen only once. V usage is TRBV15 and J usage is TRBJ1-4; D is ambiguous. The germline CDR1 and CDR2 sequences are LNHNV and YYDKDF (reference sequence). The CDR3 is made up of 13 amino acids. V was cut by 7 bases and J by 3 bases, with 9 bases left in between. The CDR3 DNA is TGTGCCACCATGCAGTCAGCTAATGAAAAACTGTTTTTT. Amino acids: CATMQSANEKLFF.

This chain links TRBV5-6 with TRBJ1-6; 9 nucleotides align to TRBD1. This CDR3 has 17 amino acids. Germline CDR1 reads SGHDT; CDR2 reads YYEEEE. J was trimmed by 3 bases and V by 5 bases; bases with no gene match: 9. DNA of the CDR3: TGTGCCAGCAGTCTTACAGGGGGCGCGGTCTATAATTCACCCCTCCACTTT. Translation: CASSLTGGAVYNSPLHF.

The gene calls are TRBV3-1 (or the pseudogene TRBV3-2) and TRBJ1-5; D is perhaps TRBD1 (6 bases). Trimming removed 6 bases from V and 7 bases from J, with 16 bases in between. The CDR3 spans 14 residues. CDR1 is LGHDT and CDR2 is YNNKEL in the germline V gene (reference sequence). As DNA, the CDR3 is TGTGCCAGCAGTCCACTGGACAGTTTACAGCCCCAGCATTTT. Its protein is CASSPLDSLQPQHF.

This rearrangement joins TRBV5-5 to TRBJ1-1, with 7 bases fitting TRBD1. V was pared by 3 bases and J by 11 bases, with 16 bases of the junction left unmatched. This CDR3 region has 15 residues. CDR1 is SGHKS, CDR2 YYEKEE, per germline (reference sequence). The CDR3 sequence is CASSSRQGFFSQAFF. The CDR3, as DNA: TGTGCCAGCAGCTCCAGACAGGGTTTTTTTTCTCAGGCTTTCTTT. Using reference TRBV5-5 and TRBJ1-1 for the parts outside the CDR3, the full variable domain is DAGVTQSPTHLIKTRGQQVTLRCSPISGHKSVSWYQQVLGQGPQFIFQYYEKEERGRGNFPDRFSARQFPNYSSELNVNALLLGDSALYLCASSSRQGFFSQAFFGQGTRLTVV.

The chain is built from TRBV19 and TRBJ1-3, with D unclear. V dropped 5 bases and J dropped 4 bases, with 9 bases sitting between them. The CDR3 is 13 amino acids. The germline CDR1 and CDR2 sequences are LNHDA and SQIVND (reference sequence). The CDR3 DNA sequence: TGTGCCAGTAGTGTCGTAGAAGGAAACACCATATATTTT. Translating it yields CASSVVEGNTIYF.

This chain connects TRBV12-3 or TRBV12-4 to TRBJ1-1, with TRBD1 identical over 11 bases. The CDR3 is made up of 12 amino acids. Trimming removed 6 bases from V and 10 bases from J; junction bases left unmatched: 4. The CDR3 DNA sequence: TGTGCCAGCAGGGACAGGGGGCTAGTAGCTTTCTTT. Residues: CASRDRGLVAFF.

The chain employs TRBV7-2 and TRBJ2-7; D may be TRBD2 (6 bases). CDR3 length: 15 amino acids. The germline V gene encodes CDR1 SGHTA and CDR2 FQGNSA. V shed 5 bases and J shed 0 bases, with 14 bases lying between them. The CDR3 here is CASSTSGTDSYEQYF. The CDR3 coding sequence is TGTGCCAGCAGCACGTCCGGGACTGACTCCTACGAGCAGTACTTC.

The chain carries TRBV2 and TRBJ2-7, with D perhaps matching TRBD1 (6 bases). The ends were cut back, 5 bases at V and 3 bases at J, with 8 bases in the middle. The CDR3 has 12 amino acids. In germline, CDR1 is SNHLY, CDR2 FYNNEI. The CDR3 region is CASSMTGYEQYF. CDR3 DNA sequence: TGTGCCAGCAGTATGACAGGCTACGAGCAGTACTTC. The variable domain in full, with the rest retrieved from reference TRBV2 and TRBJ2-7, is EPEVTQTPSHQVTQMGQEVILRCVPISNHLYFYWYRQILGQKVEFLVSFYNNEISEKSEIFDDQFSVERPDGSNFTLKIRSTKLEDSAMYFCASSMTGYEQYFGPGTRLTVT.

There are a few counts of this clone. This chain connects TRBV3-1 (or the pseudogene TRBV3-2) to TRBJ2-7, with 10 bases matching TRBD2. J lost 6 bases, V lost 2 bases, and 7 bases had no gene match. This CDR3 is 15 amino acids long. Germline V gives CDR1 LGHDT, CDR2 YNNKEL (reference sequence). CDR3 sequence: CASSQFSGGSPEQYF. CDR3 nucleotide sequence: TGTGCCAGCAGCCAATTTAGCGGGGGGTCCCCCGAGCAGTACTTC.

The chain is built from TRBV19 and TRBJ1-6, with D unclear. The V gene's germline CDR1 is LNHDA and CDR2 SQIVND (reference sequence). Trimming took 7 bases from V and 6 from J, leaving 16 bases between them. The CDR3 runs to 15 residues. DNA for the CDR3: TGTGCCAGTAATCAGGCGTTATCAGTTAATTCACCCCTCCACTTT. It encodes CASNQALSVNSPLHF.

The V gene is TRBV6-5, the J gene TRBJ1-2, with TRBD1 matching over 7 bases. V gave up 6 bases and J gave up 5 bases; unmatched junction bases: 12. The germline V gene encodes CDR1 MNHEY and CDR2 SVGAGI. The CDR3 runs to 15 residues. CDR3 residues: CASSPLGTEVYGYTF. The DNA for the CDR3 is TGTGCCAGCAGCCCCTTAGGGACAGAGGTATATGGCTACACCTTC.

This chain connects TRBV6-5 to TRBJ1-2, with 7 nucleotides matching TRBD1. J gave up 2 bases and V 10 bases, and 4 bases lay outside the gene matches. This CDR3 has 12 amino acids. The V gene's germline CDR1 is MNHEY and CDR2 SVGAGI. For the CDR3, the DNA is TGTGCCATAAGGGGACAGAACTATGGCTACACCTTC. Translated: CAIRGQNYGYTF.